This is a list of T cell receptor beta chains from one sample in a study of vaccination and CD4 T cells after COVID-19. In TCRdb, the PCR reads were re-called with MiXCR into one record per CDR3 protein. The sample yields about 6,100 distinct CDR3 sequences, roughly 44% seen once. These receptors have no identified antigens. Source material: CD4+ T cells from blood, cultured in vitro. The source of these receptors is a human donor in good health. Both conserved end residues are part of each CDR3. The D gene is left open where the match is weak. Clone size is shown for a subset of rows, as once, few, many or a class of expanded clone.

v_call	clone_size	d_call	j_call	cdr3_aa	cdr3_nt
TRBV20-1	NA	TRBD1	TRBJ1-2	CSAQGDNYGYTF	TGCAGTGCCCAGGGGGATAACTATGGCTACACCTTC
TRBV5-1	NA	NA	TRBJ1-1	CASSLVPGTAQWGF	TGCGCCAGCAGCTTGGTCCCAGGAACCGCGCAGTGGGGCTTT
TRBV15	NA	TRBD1	TRBJ1-1	CATSIRGYVVEAFF	TGTGCCACCAGCATCAGGGGGTATGTGGTTGAAGCTTTCTTT
TRBV20-1	NA	TRBD1	TRBJ2-7	CSAREDREQYF	TGCAGTGCTAGAGAGGACAGGGAGCAGTACTTC
TRBV6-5	NA	NA	TRBJ1-5	CASSSVSPAGRNQPQHF	TGTGCCAGCAGTTCAGTTTCCCCGGCAGGCCGTAATCAGCCCCAGCATTTT
TRBV27	NA	NA	TRBJ1-5	CASSLSLSASQPQHF	TGTGCCAGCAGTTTATCGTTGTCGGCGAGTCAGCCCCAGCATTTT
TRBV6-1	NA	NA	TRBJ1-1	CASSRDRNTEAFF	TGTGCCAGCAGCAGAGACAGGAATACTGAAGCTTTCTTT
TRBV19	few	NA	TRBJ1-1	CASTWALRVNTEAFF	TGTGCCAGTACCTGGGCCCTAAGGGTTAACACTGAAGCTTTCTTT
TRBV15	few	NA	TRBJ1-1	CATSREIGNTEAFF	TGTGCCACCAGCAGAGAGATCGGGAACACTGAAGCTTTCTTT
TRBV6-1	NA	NA	TRBJ1-1	CASREGVKTEAFF	TGTGCCAGCAGGGAAGGGGTGAAAACTGAAGCTTTCTTT
TRBV27	NA	TRBD1	TRBJ1-2	CASSRYWTGFFGYTF	TGTGCCAGCAGCCGATATTGGACAGGTTTCTTTGGCTACACCTTC